The table lists the clone carrying this TCR beta chain with a few counts. Its matching antigen is unknown. With molecular barcodes, quantitative 5'-RACE was used to make the TCR beta libraries. MiXCR, run by TCRdb on the 5' RACE reads, gives a single entry per CDR3 protein. The data hold 100,000 or so distinct CDR3 sequences, with roughly 9% observed a single time. This specimen belongs to a study of CD8 T cells in ankylosing spondylitis. General study findings and limits: It appeared that ankylosing spondylitis blood was characterized by a TCR beta motif of several highly homologous variants.

This CDR3 has 15 amino acids. Trimming pared 2 bases from V and 3 bases from J, leaving 13 bases between. CDR1 and CDR2 (germline): SGDLS, YYNGEE. The TCR originated in a male donor with ankylosing spondylitis. J is TRBJ2-3 and V is TRBV9; D remains unclear. What was sequenced was blood, either unsorted or a sorted T cell fraction (not recorded which). The CDR3 DNA is TGTGCCAGCAGCGTTCATATAAGCAGGACAGATACGCAGTATTTT. The encoded protein is CASSVHISRTDTQYF.